This entry describes one T cell receptor beta chain. The antigen is unknown. This sample is drawn from a study of cytomegalovirus exposure and HLA in healthy donors. Study-level findings and limits: In vitro, three CMV-associated chains proved specific for CMV antigens. CMV serostatus stood as the only immune exposure information on hand.

The study ran its PCR with 60 Vbeta and 13 Jbeta primers. The method was immunoSEQ multiplex PCR; TCRdb's version includes in-frame clones alone and lacks a portion of them. Of approximately 150,000 clones in the sample, 70% to 80% were seen once. The V gene's germline CDR1 is MNHEY and CDR2 SMNVEV (reference sequence). The length of the CDR3 is 15 residues. V lost 5 bases, J lost 5 bases, and 8 bases stayed unmatched. Material: PBMCs. The chain recombines TRBV27 with TRBJ1-1; 10 bases are a match to TRBD1. The TCR comes from a woman aged 40 to 50 in good health and CMV-seronegative. The DNA of the CDR3 is TGTGCCAGCAGTCCGGGACAGGGGCGGCAGACTGAAGCTTTCTTT. It yields the protein CASSPGQGRQTEAFF.